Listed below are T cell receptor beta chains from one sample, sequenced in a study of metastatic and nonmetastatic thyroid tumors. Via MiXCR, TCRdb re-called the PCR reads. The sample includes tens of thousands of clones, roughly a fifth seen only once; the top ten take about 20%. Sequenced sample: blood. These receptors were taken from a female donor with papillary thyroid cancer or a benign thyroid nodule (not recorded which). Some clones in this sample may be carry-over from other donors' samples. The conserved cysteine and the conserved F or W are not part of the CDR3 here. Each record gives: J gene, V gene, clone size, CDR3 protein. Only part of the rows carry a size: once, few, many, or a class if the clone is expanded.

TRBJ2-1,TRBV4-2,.,ASSQVLARGIGSSYNEQF
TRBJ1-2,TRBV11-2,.,ASSADSIYGYT
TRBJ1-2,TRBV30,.,AWASRDSPNYGYT
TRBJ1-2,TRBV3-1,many,ASSLGGQGKSSYGYT
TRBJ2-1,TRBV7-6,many,ASSLVPGSYNEQF
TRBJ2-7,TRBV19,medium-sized,ASSTSRDRGLEQY
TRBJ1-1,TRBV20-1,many,SASRGHTEAF
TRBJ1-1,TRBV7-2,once,ASSSGTASNTEAF
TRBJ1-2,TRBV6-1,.,ASSPGQEYGYT
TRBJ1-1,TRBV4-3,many,ASSQDGEGDTEAF
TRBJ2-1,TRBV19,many,ASSIPTTVLPYNEQF
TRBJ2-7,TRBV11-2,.,ASSLGGLGPWTYEQY
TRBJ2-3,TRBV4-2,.,ASSQEWGPQFRTDTQY
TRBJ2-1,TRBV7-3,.,ASSPGTSGSNEQF
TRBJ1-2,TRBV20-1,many,SINTGNYGYT
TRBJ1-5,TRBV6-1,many,ASRESGGTQPQH
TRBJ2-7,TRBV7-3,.,ASSSTSGRSYEQY
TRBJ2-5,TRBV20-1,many,SARDPWRETQY
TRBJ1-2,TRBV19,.,ASSMRRDSGYT
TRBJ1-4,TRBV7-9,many,ASSQGGAGINEKLF
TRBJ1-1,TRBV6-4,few,ASSTEWNTEAF
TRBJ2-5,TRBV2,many,ASTLGPFEETQY
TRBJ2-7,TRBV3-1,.,ASSPTTGTGMGTSTYEQY
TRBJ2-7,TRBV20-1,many,SARRQSDYEQY
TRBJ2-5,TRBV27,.,ASSPIRTIGVGETQY
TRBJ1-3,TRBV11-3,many,ASSPGFGSGNTIY
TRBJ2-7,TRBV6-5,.,ASSSTVGTSGTYEQY
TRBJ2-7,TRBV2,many,ASSTPPTGSDEQY
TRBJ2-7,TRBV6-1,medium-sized,ASTLPGSYEQY
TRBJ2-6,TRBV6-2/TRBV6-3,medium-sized,ASSQSGANVLT
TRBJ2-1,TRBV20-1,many,SVPYREGSNNEQF
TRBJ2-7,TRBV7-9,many,ASSWRQGADYEQY
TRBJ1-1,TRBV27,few,ASSLRGLGNTEAF
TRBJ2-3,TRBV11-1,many,AGNLAGLNTDTQY
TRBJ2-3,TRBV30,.,AWSAGLATDTQY
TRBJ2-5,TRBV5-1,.,ASSPGTSGVQETQY
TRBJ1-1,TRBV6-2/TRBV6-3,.,ASSRTALEAF
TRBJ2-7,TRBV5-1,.,ASSLTGTSTVEQY
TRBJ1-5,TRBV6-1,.,ASSENFFQPQH
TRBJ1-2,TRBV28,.,ASSLDRANYGYT
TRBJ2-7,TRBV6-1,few,ASSAPKPKAYEQY
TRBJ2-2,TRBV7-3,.,ASSLGQGDTGELF
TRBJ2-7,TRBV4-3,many,ASSQEIARGIYEQY
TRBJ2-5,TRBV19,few,ASSTNPLETQY
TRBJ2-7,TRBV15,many,AASREVGVEQY
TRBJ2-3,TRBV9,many,ASSAGLAGNTDTQY
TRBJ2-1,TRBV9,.,ASSPRSGSLNEQF
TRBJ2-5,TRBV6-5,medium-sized,ASSYSRDGQETQY
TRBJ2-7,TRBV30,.,AWSQPGPKAYEQY
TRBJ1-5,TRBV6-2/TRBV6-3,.,ASSHGQPLEGNQPQH
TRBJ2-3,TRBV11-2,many,ASSFPPGGGAEDTQY
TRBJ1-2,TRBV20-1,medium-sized,SARDPRGDGYT
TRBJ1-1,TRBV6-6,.,ASSYSRVVNTEAF
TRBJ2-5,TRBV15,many,ATAEPQY
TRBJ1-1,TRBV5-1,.,ASGLGQGHTEAF
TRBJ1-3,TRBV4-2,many,ASSQRQGGSGNTIY